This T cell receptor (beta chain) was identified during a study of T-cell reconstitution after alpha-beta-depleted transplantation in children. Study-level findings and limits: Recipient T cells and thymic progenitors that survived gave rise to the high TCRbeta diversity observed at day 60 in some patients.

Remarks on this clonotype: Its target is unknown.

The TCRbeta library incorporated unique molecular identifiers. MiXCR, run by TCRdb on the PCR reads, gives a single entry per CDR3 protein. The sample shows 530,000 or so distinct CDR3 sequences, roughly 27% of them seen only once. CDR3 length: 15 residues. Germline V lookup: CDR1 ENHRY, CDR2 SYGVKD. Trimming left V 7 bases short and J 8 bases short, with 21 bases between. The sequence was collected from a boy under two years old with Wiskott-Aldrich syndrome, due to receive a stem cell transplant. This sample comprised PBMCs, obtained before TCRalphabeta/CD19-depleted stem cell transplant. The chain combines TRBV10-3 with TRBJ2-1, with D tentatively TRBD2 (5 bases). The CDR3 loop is CAINLRGLGFDEQFF. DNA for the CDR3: TGTGCCATCAACTTGAGAGGGCTAGGGTTCGATGAGCAGTTCTTC.